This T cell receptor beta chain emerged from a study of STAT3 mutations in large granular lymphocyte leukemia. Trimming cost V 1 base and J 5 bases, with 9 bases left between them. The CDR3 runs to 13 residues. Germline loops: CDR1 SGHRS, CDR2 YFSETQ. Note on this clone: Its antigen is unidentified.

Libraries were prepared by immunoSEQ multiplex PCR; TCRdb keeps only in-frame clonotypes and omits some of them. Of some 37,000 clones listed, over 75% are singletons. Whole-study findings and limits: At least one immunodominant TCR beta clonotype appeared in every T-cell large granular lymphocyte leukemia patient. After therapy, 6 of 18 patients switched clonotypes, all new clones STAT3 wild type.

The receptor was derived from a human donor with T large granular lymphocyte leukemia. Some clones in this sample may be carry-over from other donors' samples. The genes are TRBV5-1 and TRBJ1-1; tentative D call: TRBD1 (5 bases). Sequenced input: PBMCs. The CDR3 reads CASSLTGETEAFF. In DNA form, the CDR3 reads TGCGCCAGCAGCTTGACAGGCGAAACTGAAGCTTTCTTT.